These T cell receptor beta chains were read from a single sample in a study of blood T cell repertoires in COVID-19. Method: immunoSEQ multiplex PCR; TCRdb's copy keeps in-frame clones and lacks some. The table shows fewer than 250,000 clones, with around 90% occurring only once. The sample taken for sequencing was PBMCs or T cells enriched from blood (not recorded which). The receptors were sampled from a man aged 50-59 years who had been exposed to COVID-19. Each CDR3 is given with its conserved first and last residue. The order of the fields is J gene, clone size, V gene, D gene, CDR3 DNA, CDR3 protein. The D gene is left open where the match is weak. Rows may omit the clone size; those that give it use once, few, many or a size class.

TRBJ2-3 - TRBV11-2 TRBD2 TGTGCCAGCAGCTTAGAACGGGCCCTAGCGGGAGTGGTAGATACGCAGTATTTT CASSLERALAGVVDTQYF
TRBJ2-7 - TRBV29-1 TRBD1 TGCAGTGTCGTAGGGGGCGCAAGCTACGAGCAGTACTTC CSVVGGASYEQYF
TRBJ1-1 - TRBV19 - TGTGCCAGTCGAGTGAGACAGGTTATGACGAGGACTGAAGCTTTCTTT CASRVRQVMTRTEAFF
TRBJ2-5 - TRBV18 TRBD1 TGTGCCAGCTCACCACCGACAGGGGGCATTCTGGAGACCCAGTACTTC CASSPPTGGILETQYF
TRBJ2-2 once TRBV18 TRBD1 TGTGCCAGCTCACGGCCGGGACAGGGAACCGGGGAGCTGTTTTTT CASSRPGQGTGELFF
TRBJ2-3 - TRBV5-5 - TGTGCCAGCAGCTTGTACACTCTCCAGGGGACGCAGTATTTT CASSLYTLQGTQYF
TRBJ2-3 few TRBV5-1 TRBD2 TGCGCCAGCAGCTTGGAGGGACTAGCGGGGGTTAGCACAGATACGCAGTATTTT CASSLEGLAGVSTDTQYF
TRBJ1-1 - TRBV9 TRBD1 TGTGCCAGCAGCGCTTCCAGGGGGCACACTGAAGCTTTCTTT CASSASRGHTEAFF
TRBJ2-3 - TRBV27 TRBD1 TGTGCCAGCAGTATAAGGACAGGAACAGATACGCAGTATTTT CASSIRTGTDTQYF
TRBJ2-2 - TRBV5-1 - TGCGCCAGCAGCTTTTCGGCGAACACCGGGGAGCTGTTTTTT CASSFSANTGELFF
TRBJ1-5 once TRBV28 - TGTGCCAGCAGTCCTAACAGGGCCGGCAATCAGCCCCAGCATTTT CASSPNRAGNQPQHF
TRBJ1-2 - TRBV28 TRBD1 TGTGCCAGCACGACACAGGGGGCTTATGGCTACACCTTC CASTTQGAYGYTF
TRBJ2-1 - TRBV29-1 - TGCAGCGTTGCGAACGGGAATCGCAATGAGCAGTTCTTC CSVANGNRNEQFF
TRBJ1-1 - TRBV19 - TGTGCCAGTAGTAGTTCTAGGATTGAAGCTTTCTTT CASSSSRIEAFF
TRBJ1-6 - TRBV2 TRBD1 TGTGCCACCCCCGGGCGGGGTCAGGGGGTTAATTCACCCCTCCACTTT CATPGRGQGVNSPLHF
TRBJ1-2 - TRBV28 TRBD1 TGTGCCAGCAGGGGGACAGTACCCGGGGACTATGGCTACACCTTC CASRGTVPGDYGYTF
TRBJ1-6 - TRBV2 TRBD1 TGTGCCAGCGGGACAGTAAGAACGGATTCACCCCTCCACTTT CASGTVRTDSPLHF
TRBJ1-3 - TRBV10-1 TRBD1 TGCGCCAGCAGTGTGAGGACAGGGGGCGCGGGAGGAAACACCATATATTTT CASSVRTGGAGGNTIYF
TRBJ1-2 - TRBV25-1 TRBD1 TGTGCCAGCAGTGAAGGGACAGGGGGTGCCCTCAACTATGGCTACACCTTC CASSEGTGGALNYGYTF
TRBJ2-2 - TRBV5-1 - TGCGCCAGCAGCCCCGTTGGGGGCTCGGCCGGGGAGCTGTTTTTT CASSPVGGSAGELFF
TRBJ1-5 - TRBV2 - TGTGCCAGCAGAGGACAGCTCAATCAGCCCCAGCATTTT CASRGQLNQPQHF
TRBJ1-2 - TRBV5-1 TRBD1 TGCGCCAGCAGCACCGGACAGGAGGGCTATGGCTACACCTTC CASSTGQEGYGYTF
TRBJ2-3 once TRBV5-1 - TGCGCCAGCAGCTCCGGGGAGGTTATCACAGATACGCAGTATTTT CASSSGEVITDTQYF
TRBJ1-5 - TRBV18 - TGTGCCAGCTCCCCCCACCGGGATCAGCCCCAGCATTTT CASSPHRDQPQHF
TRBJ2-7 - TRBV7-9 - TGTGCCAGCAGCTTAGATCGGGCCGGAGGTTACTTC CASSLDRAGGYF
TRBJ2-7 - TRBV5-1 TRBD2 TGCGCCAGCAGCTCGGGACTAGCGGGGTACGAGCAGTACTTC CASSSGLAGYEQYF
TRBJ2-7 - TRBV11-2 - TGTGCCAGCAGCTCTATTAGGACTGGATCCTACGAGCAGTACTTC CASSSIRTGSYEQYF
TRBJ1-2 few TRBV2 TRBD1 TGTGCCAGCAGTGGCTCGGGACAGGGATATTATAACTATGGCTACACCTTC CASSGSGQGYYNYGYTF
TRBJ2-7 - TRBV5-6 - TGTGCCAGCAGCTTAGGGAGATACGAGCAGTACTTC CASSLGRYEQYF
TRBJ2-7 once TRBV13 - TGTGCCAGCAGCCCCCGACAGGATTTCTCCTACGAGCAGTACTTC CASSPRQDFSYEQYF
TRBJ2-1 - TRBV28 TRBD2 TGTGCCAGCAAGATAGCGGGAGAGGCCGATGAGCAGTTCTTC CASKIAGEADEQFF
TRBJ2-3 - TRBV28 TRBD1 TGTGCCAGCAGCCTGACAGGGGTTGAGGATACGCAGTATTTT CASSLTGVEDTQYF
TRBJ2-7 - TRBV6-5 TRBD1 TGTGCCAGCAGTTACCCGGGACAGGGGGCCTACGAGCAGTACTTC CASSYPGQGAYEQYF
TRBJ1-6 few TRBV5-1 TRBD1 TGCGCCAGCAGCGCGGACAGGGCGGGAAATTCACCCCTCCACTTT CASSADRAGNSPLHF
TRBJ2-7 - TRBV19 TRBD2 TGTGCCAGTAGTTCAAGTACTAGCGGGGGGTCCTACGAGCAGTACTTC CASSSSTSGGSYEQYF
TRBJ1-1 - TRBV19 TRBD1 TGTGCCAGTAGTCTTGGGACAGGGCGTTTTGGCACTGAAGCTTTCTTT CASSLGTGRFGTEAFF
TRBJ2-7 few TRBV29-1 - TGCAGCACGGCGACAGACTCCTACGAGCAGTACTTC CSTATDSYEQYF
TRBJ2-7 once TRBV28 - TGTGCCAGCAGTTTTTGGTGGGGCCCAACTAACTACGAGCAGTACTTC CASSFWWGPTNYEQYF